Described below is a single T cell receptor (beta chain) sequence and its context. Only in-frame clones appear in the TCRdb table, and some are missing; sequencing was by immunoSEQ multiplex PCR. The sample yields more than 60,000 clones, about 89% seen once. The data belong to a study of control samples from healthy donors and cancer patients. The sample taken for sequencing was PBMCs. The sequence was obtained from a woman in her fifties or sixties with colorectal cancer.

Here the CDR3 DNA reads TGTGCCAGTAGTACAGGGGCCGATGGGACTGAAGCTTTCTTT. Translated: CASSTGADGTEAFF. The chain combines TRBV19 with TRBJ1-1, with a tentative D call TRBD1 (6 bases). This CDR3 has 14 amino acids. From germline, CDR1 is LNHDA and CDR2 SQIVND (reference sequence). Trimming took 4 bases from V and 5 from J, leaving 14 bases between them.